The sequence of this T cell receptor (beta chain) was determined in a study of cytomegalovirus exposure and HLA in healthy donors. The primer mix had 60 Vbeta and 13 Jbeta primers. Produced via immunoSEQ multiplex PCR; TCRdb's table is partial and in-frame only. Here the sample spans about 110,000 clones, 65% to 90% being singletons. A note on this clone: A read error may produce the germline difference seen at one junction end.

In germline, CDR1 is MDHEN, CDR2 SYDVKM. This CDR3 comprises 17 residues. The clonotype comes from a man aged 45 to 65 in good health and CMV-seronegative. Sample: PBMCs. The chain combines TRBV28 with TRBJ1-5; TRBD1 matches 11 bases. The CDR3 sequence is CASSLWTGGRGNQPQHF. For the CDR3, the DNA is TGTGCCAGCAGTCTATGGACAGGGGGCCGGGGCAATCAGCCCCAGCATTTT.